The following is a T cell receptor (beta chain) sequence with its context. Its target is not known. The sample is drawn from a study of shared clonotypes between healthy human individuals. Original methodology: For the immunoSEQ data, sequences were junction-only without quality scores, so filtering differed. TCRdb's table, derived via immunoSEQ multiplex PCR, lists solely in-frame clones and lacks some. The V and J calls and clone size are taken from that table; D and trimming were inferred from the DNA. The table includes about 2.4 million clones, around 94% detected once. With 5 bases removed from V and 4 bases from J, the gap between germline ends came to 13 bases. Germline assignment: CDR1 SEHNR and CDR2 FQNEAQ (reference sequence). CDR3 length: 14 amino acids. Whole-study results and caveats: As a rule, naive subsets had a larger estimated richness than memory subsets.

This receptor was identified in a young man in good health. The sample was naive CD4+ T cells sorted from blood. Subset here: CD45RA+ positively selected. The J gene is TRBJ2-3, the V gene TRBV7-9; either TRBD1 or TRBD2 may fit D (5 bases each). The CDR3 nucleotides are TGTGCCAGCAGCCCAACCCGGGACGCAGATACGCAGTATTTT. Protein: CASSPTRDADTQYF.